A single sample is the source of the 8 T cell receptor beta chains below, sequenced in a study of post-analysis software for immune sequencing data. For these TCRs, the target antigens are not known. Presence of unique molecular identifiers characterized the TCR beta cDNA libraries. TCRdb re-derived calls from the PCR reads in MiXCR, one entry per CDR3 protein. This sample has about 540,000 distinct CDR3 sequences, with about a third found just once. Findings and caveats of the study: Five or six TRBV segments, TRBV5-6, TRBV5-1 and TRBV20-1 among them, were found more frequent in patients than controls.

The sequencing input was blood. Receptors were obtained from a girl aged 2-17 years with multiple sclerosis.

The V and J genes are TRBV7-3 and TRBJ2-1, with unresolved D. V lost 4 bases and J 5 bases, leaving 15 bases between the germline ends. Per germline, CDR1 SGHTA and CDR2 FQGTGA. The CDR3 loop spans 15 amino acids. The CDR3: CASSWTSAVDNEQFF. The CDR3 DNA sequence: TGTGCCAGCAGCTGGACCTCGGCGGTCGACAATGAGCAGTTCTTC.

This clonotype showed up just once. This chain links TRBV11-2 with TRBJ2-1, with D perhaps assigned TRBD1 or TRBD2 (6 bases each). Germline lookup yields CDR1 SGHAT and CDR2 FQNNGV. This CDR3 comprises 16 residues. V was clipped by 1 base and J by 9 bases, with 19 bases between them. The CDR3 DNA sequence: TGTGCCAGCAGCTTAGCTATGAGGATGGGGGGCGGTGAGCAGTTCTTC. Protein sequence: CASSLAMRMGGGEQFF.

The rearrangement uses TRBV20-1 and TRBJ1-2, with a tentative D call TRBD1 (6 bases). CDR1 is DFQATT and CDR2 is SNEGSKA in the germline V gene (reference sequence). Trimming cost V 6 bases and J 0 bases, with 17 bases left between them. The CDR3 is 15 amino acids. The CDR3 spells CSAGRDGTPNYGYTF. The CDR3 DNA reads TGCAGTGCAGGCCGGGACGGGACACCTAACTATGGCTACACCTTC.

V and J are TRBV4-2 and TRBJ2-1; TRBD2 aligns across 10 bases. Germline V gene sequence: CDR1 LGHNA, CDR2 YNFKEQ. The CDR3 runs 15 residues. V trimming: 1 base; J trimming: 7 bases; junction bases outside the gene matches: 4. The CDR3 loop is CASSQGLAGPNEQFF. The CDR3 nucleotides are TGTGCCAGCAGCCAAGGACTAGCGGGTCCTAATGAGCAGTTCTTC.

This chain connects TRBV12-3 or TRBV12-4 to TRBJ2-1, with 10 bases that match TRBD1. The CDR3 has 15 residues. The V and J ends lost 6 bases and 7 bases, in that order; junction bases with no gene match: 9. This chain's CDR3 is CASSLGTGEDNEQFF. CDR3 DNA sequence: TGTGCCAGCAGCCTGGGGACAGGGGAAGATAATGAGCAGTTCTTC.

V gene TRBV5-1 combines with J gene TRBJ2-3; TRBD2 might be the D (5 bases). CDR1 is SGHRS, CDR2 YFSETQ, per germline. The CDR3 is 13 amino acids. The germline V and J ends were trimmed by 1 base and 5 bases, with 8 bases remaining between them. CDR3 sequence (DNA): TGCGCCAGCAGCTTGCGTGAGGGAGATACGCAGTATTTT. Its translation: CASSLREGDTQYF. Together with reference TRBV5-1 and TRBJ2-3, the CDR3 gives the full variable domain: KAGVTQTPRYLIKTRGQQVTLSCSPISGHRSVSWYQQTPGQGLQFLFEYFSETQRNKGNFPGRFSGRQFSNSRSEMNVSTLELGDSALYLCASSLREGDTQYFGPGTRLTVL.

The chain recombines TRBV10-2 with TRBJ2-5; the D gene could be TRBD1 or TRBD2 (7 bases each). The CDR3 contains 15 residues. Trimming shortened V by 6 bases and J by 5 bases, and 19 bases separated the two germline ends. Germline V gene lookup returns CDR1 WSHSY and CDR2 SAAADI. As DNA, the CDR3 is TGCGCCAGCAGCGACCAGGGGGGGCTGGGCGAGACCCAGTACTTC. This encodes CASSDQGGLGETQYF.

In its sample, this clonotype was seen a few times. The chain employs TRBV5-1 and TRBJ2-1, with D unresolved. CDR1 is SGHRS and CDR2 is YFSETQ in the germline V gene. V shed 2 bases and J shed 5 bases, with 11 bases lying between them. CDR3 size: 14 residues. The CDR3 reads CASSFYGRDNEQFF. The CDR3 DNA follows: TGCGCCAGCAGCTTCTACGGACGGGACAATGAGCAGTTCTTC.